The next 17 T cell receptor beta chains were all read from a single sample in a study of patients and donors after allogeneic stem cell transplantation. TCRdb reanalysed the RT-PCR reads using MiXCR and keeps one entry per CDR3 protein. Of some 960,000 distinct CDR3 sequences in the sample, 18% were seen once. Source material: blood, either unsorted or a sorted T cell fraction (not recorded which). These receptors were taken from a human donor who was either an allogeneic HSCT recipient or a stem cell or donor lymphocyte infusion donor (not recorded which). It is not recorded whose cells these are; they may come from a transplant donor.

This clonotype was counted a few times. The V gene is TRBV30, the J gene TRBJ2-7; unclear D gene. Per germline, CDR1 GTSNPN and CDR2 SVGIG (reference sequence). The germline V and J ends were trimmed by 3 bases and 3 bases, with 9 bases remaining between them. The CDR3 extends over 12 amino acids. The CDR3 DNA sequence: TGTGCCTGGAGACCCCCTAACTACGAGCAGTACTTC. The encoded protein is CAWRPPNYEQYF. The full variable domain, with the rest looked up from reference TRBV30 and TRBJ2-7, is SQTIHQWPATLVQPVGSPLSLECTVEGTSNPNLYWYRQAAGRGLQLLFYSVGIGQISSEVPQNLSASRPQDRQFILSSKKLLLSDSGFYLCAWRPPNYEQYFGPGTRLTVT.

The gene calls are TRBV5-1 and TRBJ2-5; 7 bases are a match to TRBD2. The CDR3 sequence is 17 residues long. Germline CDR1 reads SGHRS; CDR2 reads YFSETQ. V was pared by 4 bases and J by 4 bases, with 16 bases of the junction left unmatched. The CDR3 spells CASSAGGEGLSRETQYF. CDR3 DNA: TGCGCCAGCAGCGCAGGCGGGGAGGGGTTATCGAGAGAGACCCAGTACTTC.

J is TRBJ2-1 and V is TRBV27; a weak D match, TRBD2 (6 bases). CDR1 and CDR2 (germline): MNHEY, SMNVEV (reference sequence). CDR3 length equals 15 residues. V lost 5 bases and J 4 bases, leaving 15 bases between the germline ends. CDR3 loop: CASSRPGESYNEQFF. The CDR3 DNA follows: TGTGCCAGCAGTAGGCCGGGAGAGTCGTACAATGAGCAGTTCTTC.

The CDR3 spells CASSYSLRGNEQYF. In nucleotides, the CDR3 is TGTGCCAGCAGCTACTCTTTGAGGGGGAACGAGCAGTACTTC. The chain has TRBV7-2 and TRBJ2-7; perhaps TRBD1 as D (6 bases). The germline CDR1 and CDR2 sequences are SGHTA and FQGNSA. The CDR3 spans 14 residues. The germline V and J ends were trimmed by 4 bases and 5 bases, with 15 bases remaining between them.

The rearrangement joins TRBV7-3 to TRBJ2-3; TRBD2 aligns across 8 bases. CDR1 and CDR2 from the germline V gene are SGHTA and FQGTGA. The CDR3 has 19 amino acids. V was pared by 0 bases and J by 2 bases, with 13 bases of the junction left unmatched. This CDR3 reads CASSLTTPGLAGITDTQYF. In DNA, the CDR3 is TGTGCCAGCAGCTTAACCACCCCTGGGTTAGCGGGGATCACAGATACGCAGTATTTT.

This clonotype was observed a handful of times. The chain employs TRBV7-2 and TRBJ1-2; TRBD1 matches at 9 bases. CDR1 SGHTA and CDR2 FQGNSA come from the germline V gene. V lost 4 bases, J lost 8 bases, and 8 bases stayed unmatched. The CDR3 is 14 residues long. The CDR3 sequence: CASSSPGQGRGYTF. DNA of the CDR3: TGTGCCAGCAGCTCCCCGGGACAGGGCCGGGGCTACACCTTC.

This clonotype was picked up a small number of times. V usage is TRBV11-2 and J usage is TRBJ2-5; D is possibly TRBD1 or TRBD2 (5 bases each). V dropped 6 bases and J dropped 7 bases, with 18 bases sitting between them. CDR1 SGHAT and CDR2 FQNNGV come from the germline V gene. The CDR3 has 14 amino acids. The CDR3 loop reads CASRDDGTLVTQYF. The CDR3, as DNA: TGTGCCAGCAGGGACGACGGGACGCTGGTGACCCAGTACTTC. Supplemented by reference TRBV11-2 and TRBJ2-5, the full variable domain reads EAGVAQSPRYKIIEKRQSVAFWCNPISGHATLYWYQQILGQGPKLLIQFQNNGVVDDSQLPKDRFSAERLKGVDSTLKIQPAKLEDSAVYLCASRDDGTLVTQYFGPGTRLLVL.

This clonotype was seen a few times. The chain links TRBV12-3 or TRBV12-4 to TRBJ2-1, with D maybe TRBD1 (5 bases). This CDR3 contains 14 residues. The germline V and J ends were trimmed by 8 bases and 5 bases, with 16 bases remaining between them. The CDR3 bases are TGTGCCAGCTCAACCAGAGGCAGGGACAATGAGCAGTTCTTC. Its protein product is CASSTRGRDNEQFF.

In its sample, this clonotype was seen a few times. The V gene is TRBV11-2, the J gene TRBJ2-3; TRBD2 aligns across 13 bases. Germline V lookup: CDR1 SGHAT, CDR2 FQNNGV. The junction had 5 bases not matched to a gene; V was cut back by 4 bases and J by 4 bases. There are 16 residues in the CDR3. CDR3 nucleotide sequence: TGTGCCAGCAGCTCCAGACTAGCGGGGGGCGCAGATACGCAGTATTTT. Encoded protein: CASSSRLAGGADTQYF.

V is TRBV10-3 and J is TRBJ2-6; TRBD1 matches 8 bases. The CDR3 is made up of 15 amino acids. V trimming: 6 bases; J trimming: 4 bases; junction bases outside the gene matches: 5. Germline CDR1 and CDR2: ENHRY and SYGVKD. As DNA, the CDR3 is TGTGCCATCAGGGAGACAGGGGTGGGGGCCAACGTCCTGACTTTC. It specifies CAIRETGVGANVLTF.

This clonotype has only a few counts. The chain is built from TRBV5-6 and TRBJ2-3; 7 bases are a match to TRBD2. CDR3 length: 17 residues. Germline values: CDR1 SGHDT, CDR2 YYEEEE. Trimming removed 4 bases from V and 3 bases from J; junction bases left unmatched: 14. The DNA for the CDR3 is TGTGCCAGCAGCCCGGGTAATGGGGGGGTGCTAACAGATACGCAGTATTTT. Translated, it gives CASSPGNGGVLTDTQYF.

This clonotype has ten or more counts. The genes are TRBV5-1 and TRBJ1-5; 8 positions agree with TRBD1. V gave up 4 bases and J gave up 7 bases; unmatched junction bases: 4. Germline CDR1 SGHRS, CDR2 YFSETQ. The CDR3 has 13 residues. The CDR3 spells CASSPTGEQPQHF. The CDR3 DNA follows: TGCGCCAGCAGCCCGACAGGGGAACAGCCCCAGCATTTT.

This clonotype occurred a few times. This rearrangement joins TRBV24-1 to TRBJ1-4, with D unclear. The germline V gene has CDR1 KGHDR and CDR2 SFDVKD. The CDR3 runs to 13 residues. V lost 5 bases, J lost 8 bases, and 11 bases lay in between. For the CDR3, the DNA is TGTGCCACCAGTGGCGGACCGAGGGAAAAACTGTTTTTT. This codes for CATSGGPREKLFF.

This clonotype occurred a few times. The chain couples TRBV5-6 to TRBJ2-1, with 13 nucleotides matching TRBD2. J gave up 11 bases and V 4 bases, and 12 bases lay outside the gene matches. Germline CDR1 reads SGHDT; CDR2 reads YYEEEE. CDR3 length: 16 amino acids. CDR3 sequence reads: CASSRGLAGPGEKQFF. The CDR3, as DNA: TGTGCCAGCAGCAGGGGACTAGCGGGACCTGGGGAAAAGCAGTTCTTC.

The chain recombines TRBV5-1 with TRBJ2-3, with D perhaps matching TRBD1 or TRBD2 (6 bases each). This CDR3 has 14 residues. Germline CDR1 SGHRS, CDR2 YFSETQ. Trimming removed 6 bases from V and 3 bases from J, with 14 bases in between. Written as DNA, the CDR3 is TGCGCCAGCAACGGGGGCGGGGAGACAGATACGCAGTATTTT. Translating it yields CASNGGGETDTQYF.

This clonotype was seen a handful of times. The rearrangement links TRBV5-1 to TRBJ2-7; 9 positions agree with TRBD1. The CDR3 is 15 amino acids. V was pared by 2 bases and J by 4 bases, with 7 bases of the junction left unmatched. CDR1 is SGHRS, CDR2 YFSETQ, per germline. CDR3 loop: CASSFGVDRGYEQYF. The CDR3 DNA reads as TGCGCCAGCAGCTTTGGGGTGGACAGGGGATACGAGCAGTACTTC.

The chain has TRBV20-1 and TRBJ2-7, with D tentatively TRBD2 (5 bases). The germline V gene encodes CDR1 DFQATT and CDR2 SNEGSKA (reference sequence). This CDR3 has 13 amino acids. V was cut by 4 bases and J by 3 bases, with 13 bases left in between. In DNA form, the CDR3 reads TGCAGTGCTATTTCCGGGAAGGACTACGAGCAGTACTTC. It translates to CSAISGKDYEQYF.